The next 30 T cell receptor beta chains were all read from a single sample in a study of identifying expanded T cells in peripheral blood. Measured with immunoSEQ multiplex PCR; TCRdb has only the in-frame clones, and not every one. The repertoire includes under 70,000 clones, about 87% of them detected once, and around 4.7% sits in the top ten. The specimen was blood. The source is a person aged 18-70 years in good health.

V is TRBV6-4 and J is TRBJ2-1, with D maybe TRBD1 (5 bases). Per the germline V gene, CDR1 is MRHNA and CDR2 is SNTAGT. V lost 0 bases and J 5 bases, leaving 5 bases between the germline ends. This CDR3 spans 13 amino acids. The CDR3 loop reads CASSDSDNNEQFF. CDR3 coding DNA: TGTGCCAGCAGTGACTCGGACAACAATGAGCAGTTCTTC.

The V and J genes are TRBV4-2 and TRBJ2-7; 10 nucleotides line up with TRBD2. The germline gives CDR1 LGHNA, CDR2 YNFKEQ. The CDR3 contains 15 residues. Germline trimming cut 4 bases from V and 5 bases from J; bases unmatched to any gene: 8. The CDR3 coding sequence is TGTGCCAGCAGCCCCAAGCGGGAGGGGGTCGACGAGCAGTACTTC. Translating gives CASSPKREGVDEQYF.

The chain combines TRBV29-1 with TRBJ2-4; D not certain. The CDR3 has 13 residues. The germline gives CDR1 SQVTM, CDR2 ANQGSEA. V was clipped by 7 bases and J by 1 base, with 11 bases between them. The CDR3 protein is CSGQSVAKNIQYF. The CDR3 nucleotides are TGCAGCGGCCAGTCGGTTGCCAAAAACATTCAGTACTTC.

The rearrangement uses TRBV4-1 and TRBJ1-1; D possibly corresponds to TRBD1 (6 bases). The CDR3 runs to 13 residues. Germline CDR1 MGHRA, CDR2 YSYEKL. Trimming took off 1 base at V and 10 bases at J, with 13 bases between the two ends. The CDR3 protein is CASSQAGSRGAFF. The CDR3 DNA follows: TGCGCCAGCAGCCAAGCGGGAAGCAGGGGAGCTTTCTTT.

This clone turned up a few times. The V and J genes are TRBV18 and TRBJ2-7; 8 nucleotides line up with TRBD1. This CDR3 is 13 amino acids long. The J segment lost 7 bases and the V segment lost 3 bases, leaving 5 bases of the junction unmatched. The germline V gene has CDR1 KGHSH and CDR2 LQKENI. DNA for the CDR3: TGTGCCAGCTCACCCGGGACAGGAAGAGAGCAGTACTTC. The encoded protein is CASSPGTGREQYF.

The V gene is TRBV28, the J gene TRBJ1-2; tentatively, D is TRBD1 (6 bases). CDR3 length equals 16 residues. The ends were cut back, 2 bases at V and 3 bases at J, with 16 bases in the middle. CDR1 and CDR2 from the germline V gene are MDHEN and SYDVKM. DNA of the CDR3: TGTGCCAGCAGTTTAATGTACAGGGTGGGGGACTATGGCTACACCTTC. This translates into CASSLMYRVGDYGYTF.

The genes are TRBV5-1 and TRBJ2-5, with a possible D match to TRBD2 (5 bases). Trimming shortened V by 2 bases and J by 2 bases, and 16 bases separated the two germline ends. Germline V gene data show CDR1 as SGHRS and CDR2 as YFSETQ. This CDR3 is 16 amino acids long. CDR3 in amino acids: CASSLNPQRPQETQYF. CDR3 bases: TGCGCCAGCAGCTTAAACCCCCAGCGGCCGCAAGAGACCCAGTACTTC.

J is TRBJ1-1 and V is TRBV9; D not resolved. CDR3 length equals 15 residues. Germline V gives CDR1 SGDLS, CDR2 YYNGEE. Trimming removed 0 bases from V and 3 bases from J, with 12 bases in between. The CDR3 loop reads CASSVDEGPYTEAFF. The CDR3 DNA sequence: TGTGCCAGCAGCGTAGATGAGGGTCCCTACACTGAAGCTTTCTTT.

The chain recombines TRBV2 with TRBJ1-2; a weak D match, TRBD1 (6 bases). CDR3 length: 14 amino acids. Germline lookup yields CDR1 SNHLY and CDR2 FYNNEI. V was trimmed by 6 bases and J by 4 bases, leaving 15 bases between them. CDR3 region: CASRWTEDFYGYTF. The CDR3 DNA reads TGTGCCAGCAGATGGACAGAGGATTTCTATGGCTACACCTTC.

This clone was found once. The chain links TRBV5-6 to TRBJ1-2; possibly TRBD1 for D (5 bases). The V end was cut by 0 bases, the J end by 8 bases, with 14 bases between. The germline V gene has CDR1 SGHDT and CDR2 YYEEEE. This CDR3 contains 14 residues. CDR3 DNA: TGTGCCAGCAGCTTGGGGGGCTACTATGGAGGCTACACCTTC. Residues: CASSLGGYYGGYTF. Filled out from reference TRBV5-6 and TRBJ1-2, the complete variable domain reads DAGVTQSPTHLIKTRGQQVTLRCSPKSGHDTVSWYQQALGQGPQFIFQYYEEEERQRGNFPDRFSGHQFPNYSSELNVNALLLGDSALYLCASSLGGYYGGYTFGSGTRLTVV.

The table lists this clone with a count of one. The chain carries TRBV25-1 and TRBJ2-1, with D hard to call. CDR3 length: 13 residues. Germline CDR1 and CDR2: MGHDK and SYGVNS. V was trimmed by 2 bases and J by 7 bases, leaving 9 bases between them. The CDR3 reads CASSEIQLNEQFF. Here the CDR3 DNA reads TGTGCCAGCAGTGAAATACAGCTTAATGAGCAGTTCTTC.

The chain couples TRBV4-2 to TRBJ2-1; possibly TRBD1 or TRBD2 for D (6 bases each). V lost 2 bases and J 12 bases, leaving 32 bases between the germline ends. CDR1 is LGHNA, CDR2 YNFKEQ, per germline. CDR3 length: 19 residues. CDR3 in amino acids: CASSQFSGANYGGPGRQFF. In nucleotides, the CDR3 is TGTGCCAGCAGCCAATTTAGCGGCGCGAACTACGGGGGCCCCGGGAGGCAGTTCTTC.

The rearrangement links TRBV11-2 to TRBJ2-1; 13 nucleotides align to TRBD2. The J segment lost 2 bases and the V segment lost 6 bases, leaving 7 bases of the junction unmatched. This CDR3 is 17 amino acids long. CDR1 and CDR2 (germline): SGHAT, FQNNGV. The CDR3 loop is CASSRSGLAGPYNEQFF. The CDR3 nucleotides are TGTGCCAGCAGTCGGTCGGGACTAGCGGGACCCTACAATGAGCAGTTCTTC.

The V gene is TRBV27, the J gene TRBJ2-6; D uncertain. V was clipped by 2 bases and J by 1 base, with 9 bases between them. The CDR3 is made up of 16 amino acids. Looked up from germline, CDR1 is MNHEY and CDR2 is SMNVEV (reference sequence). CDR3 residues: CASSLMSGSGANVLTF. Written as DNA, the CDR3 is TGTGCCAGCAGTTTAATGTCAGGTTCTGGGGCCAACGTCCTGACTTTC.

This chain uses TRBV6-1 with TRBJ2-5; D gene unclear. CDR1 MNHNS and CDR2 SASEGT come from the germline V gene. Trimming left V 4 bases short and J 2 bases short, with 8 bases between. This CDR3 has 13 residues. The CDR3 sequence: CASSVVEQETQYF. The CDR3 DNA follows: TGTGCCAGCAGTGTTGTAGAGCAAGAGACCCAGTACTTC.

This rearrangement joins TRBV25-1 to TRBJ1-4; D is possibly TRBD1 (5 bases). CDR1 and CDR2 (germline): MGHDK, SYGVNS. The CDR3 runs 16 residues. V lost 4 bases to trimming and J lost 7 bases, with 19 bases between them. CDR3 in amino acids: CASSGLTTVRGEKLFF. CDR3 coding DNA: TGTGCCAGCAGTGGCTTGACGACAGTAAGGGGTGAAAAACTGTTTTTT.

The chain links TRBV6-1 to TRBJ2-5; 9 bases line up with TRBD2. This CDR3 is 16 amino acids long. Unmatched junction bases numbered 6, after V lost 0 bases and J lost 4 bases. Per the germline V gene, CDR1 is MNHNS and CDR2 is SASEGT. The CDR3 reads CASSEAGGGVGETQYF. The DNA of the CDR3 is TGTGCCAGCAGTGAAGCTGGCGGGGGGGTCGGAGAGACCCAGTACTTC.

This chain uses TRBV7-9 with TRBJ1-4, with D perhaps TRBD1 (5 bases). CDR3 length equals 15 residues. V gave up 3 bases and J gave up 5 bases, with 13 bases separating them. CDR1 and CDR2 (germline): SEHNR, FQNEAQ (reference sequence). This CDR3 reads CASSFPGPGNEKLFF. CDR3 bases: TGTGCCAGCAGCTTCCCGGGACCTGGCAATGAAAAACTGTTTTTT.

The chain links TRBV27 to TRBJ1-6; 9 positions match TRBD1. V trimming: 5 bases; J trimming: 5 bases; junction bases outside the gene matches: 4. There are 15 residues in the CDR3. Germline CDR1 MNHEY, CDR2 SMNVEV (reference sequence). For the CDR3, the DNA is TGTGCCAGCAGTGCAAGGGACAGGGATAATTCACCCCTCCACTTT. It encodes CASSARDRDNSPLHF.

CDR3 loop: CASSQVGPTNTEAFF. The CDR3 region has the DNA TGCGCCAGCAGCCAAGTTGGACCCACGAACACTGAAGCTTTCTTT. V usage is TRBV4-1 and J usage is TRBJ1-1, with D unclear. With 1 base removed from V and 1 base from J, the gap between germline ends came to 10 bases. Germline V lookup: CDR1 MGHRA, CDR2 YSYEKL. There are 15 residues in the CDR3.

This clone has only one observation. The chain has TRBV13 and TRBJ1-5; D unresolved. CDR3 size: 13 residues. Germline V gene data show CDR1 as PRHDT and CDR2 as FYEKMQ (reference sequence). Deletions cut 2 bases from V and 8 bases from J, with 10 bases between. In DNA form, the CDR3 reads TGTGCCAGCAGCTTATCTGGGGTTAAGCCCCAGCATTTT. It specifies CASSLSGVKPQHF.

The chain links TRBV27 to TRBJ1-6; D uncertain. CDR3 size: 15 residues. Looked up from germline, CDR1 is MNHEY and CDR2 is SMNVEV (reference sequence). V was cut by 5 bases and J by 7 bases, with 15 bases left in between. In DNA form, the CDR3 reads TGTGCCAGCAGTCCCTCCACTTACAAAAATTCACCCCTCCACTTT. It codes for CASSPSTYKNSPLHF.

The gene calls are TRBV5-5 and TRBJ1-2, with D unclear. In germline, CDR1 is SGHKS, CDR2 YYEKEE (reference sequence). The CDR3 runs to 14 residues. V lost 6 bases and J lost 0, with 12 bases in between. In DNA, the CDR3 is TGTGCCAGCACTGAGGACCGATCTAACTATGGCTACACCTTC. This codes for CASTEDRSNYGYTF.

The rearrangement joins TRBV27 to TRBJ1-3; 8 bases line up with TRBD1. J lost 3 bases, V lost 5 bases, and 6 bases had no gene match. Germline CDR1 is MNHEY and CDR2 is SMNVEV (reference sequence). The CDR3 is 15 amino acids. CDR3 sequence reads: CASSSGTGRGNTIYF. The CDR3 region has the DNA TGTGCCAGCAGTAGCGGGACAGGACGTGGAAACACCATATATTTT.

The V gene is TRBV2, the J gene TRBJ2-3; D uncertain. The ends were cut back, 7 bases at V and 6 bases at J, with 14 bases in the middle. Germline CDR1 SNHLY, CDR2 FYNNEI. This CDR3 contains 13 residues. CDR3 in amino acids: CASTNLNVDTQYF. CDR3 in DNA: TGTGCCAGCACTAACCTTAATGTGGATACGCAGTATTTT.

This clone was detected only once. The gene calls are TRBV7-3 and TRBJ1-5; D gene uncertain. Germline V gene sequence: CDR1 SGHTA, CDR2 FQGTGA. V gave up 0 bases and J gave up 5 bases, with 5 bases separating them. The CDR3 runs 13 residues. This chain's CDR3 is CASSLTHDQPQHF. The CDR3 DNA reads TGTGCCAGCAGCTTAACACACGATCAGCCCCAGCATTTT.

The chain recombines TRBV7-9 with TRBJ2-7; the match to TRBD1 covers 7 bases. V lost 5 bases and J lost 2; bases outside the gene matches: 12. CDR1 and CDR2 (germline): SEHNR, FQNEAQ (reference sequence). The CDR3 covers 16 residues. Here the CDR3 DNA reads TGTGCCAGCAGCCCCGGACAGGTGGAAGGGCCCTACGAGCAGTACTTC. Translation: CASSPGQVEGPYEQYF.

This rearrangement joins TRBV29-1 to TRBJ2-2; D not certain. This CDR3 spans 13 amino acids. Trimming pared 4 bases from V and 3 bases from J, leaving 9 bases between. In germline, CDR1 is SQVTM, CDR2 ANQGSEA. CDR3 in amino acids: CSVVKADTGELFF. CDR3 nucleotide sequence: TGCAGCGTTGTAAAGGCGGACACCGGGGAGCTGTTTTTT.

This clone has just one count. This rearrangement joins TRBV5-5 to TRBJ2-7, with D possibly called TRBD1 or TRBD2 (6 bases each). CDR3 length: 15 amino acids. Germline assignment: CDR1 SGHKS and CDR2 YYEKEE (reference sequence). V lost 0 bases and J lost 0, with 10 bases in between. Here the CDR3 reads CASSLAGAHSYEQYF. The CDR3 DNA follows: TGTGCCAGCAGCTTGGCGGGGGCCCACTCCTACGAGCAGTACTTC.

This chain connects TRBV11-2 to TRBJ2-3, with D perhaps being TRBD1 or TRBD2 (5 bases each). This CDR3 is built from 13 residues. The germline CDR1 and CDR2 sequences are SGHAT and FQNNGV. Trimming stripped 6 bases from V and 4 bases from J, with 11 bases between. The CDR3, as DNA: TGTGCCAGCAGTTTGGGACGGTCAGATACGCAGTATTTT. It yields the protein CASSLGRSDTQYF.